Below are 17 T cell receptor beta chains sequenced from a single sample in a study of blood T cells in healthy people across ages. It was with a sample-barcoded 5' primer and a J-beta primer mix that a second PCR of about 6 to 12 cycles was run. TCRdb re-analysed the 5' RACE reads in MiXCR, keeping a single row per CDR3 protein. Of just over 800,000 distinct CDR3 sequences listed, approximately 59% are singletons. Sample: blood. The receptors originated from a man aged 30-40 years in good health.

The chain combines TRBV21-1 with TRBJ2-3; the table gives TRBD2 as D, unverified against the DNA. TRBV21-1 is noted as a pseudogene. The CDR3 length is 13 residues. CDR3 nucleotides: TGTGCCAGCAGCAAAGGGGGAGGAGGTACGCAGTATTTT. It codes for CASSKGGGGTQYF.

This clonotype was seen a handful of times. The gene calls are TRBV20-1 and TRBJ2-5; TRBD2 matches 9 bases. This CDR3 spans 16 amino acids. Germline trimming cut 3 bases from V and 0 bases from J; bases unmatched to any gene: 8. Germline V gene lookup returns CDR1 DFQATT and CDR2 SNEGSKA (reference sequence). The CDR3 region has the DNA TGCAGTGCTAGTCCGGCGGGGGGGCCGTACCAAGAGACCCAGTACTTC. Protein product: CSASPAGGPYQETQYF.

The chain employs TRBV24-1 and TRBJ2-5; perhaps TRBD1 as D (6 bases). The end of the DNA aligns better with TRBJ2-7, so the J call may be wrong. The CDR3 covers 15 residues. Germline V gene lookup returns CDR1 KGHDR and CDR2 SFDVKD. CDR3 sequence: CATSEWTQGGYEQYF. The CDR3 nucleotides are TGTGCCACCAGTGAATGGACACAGGGTGGATACGAGCAGTACTTC.

This sequence joins TRBV2 and TRBJ1-5; D remains unclear. Deletions cut 5 bases from V and 5 bases from J, with 10 bases between. The length of the CDR3 is 13 residues. Germline V gives CDR1 SNHLY, CDR2 FYNNEI. CDR3 sequence (DNA): TGTGCCAGCAGTACAACCCCAGATCAGCCCCAGCATTTT. Its translation is CASSTTPDQPQHF.

The table lists this clonotype with a few counts. The chain joins TRBV20-1 to TRBJ2-5; D ambiguous. Germline CDR1 reads DFQATT; CDR2 reads SNEGSKA (reference sequence). The CDR3 sequence is 13 residues long. V lost 3 bases to trimming and J lost 5 bases, with 13 bases between them. CDR3 DNA: TGCAGTGCTAGCCCCCCGCCCGGGGAGACCCAGTACTTC. Protein: CSASPPPGETQYF.

The CDR3 reads CASSSTRTDTQYF. CDR3 in DNA: TGTGCCAGCAGTTCGACTAGGACAGATACGCAGTATTTT. V gene TRBV7-3 combines with J gene TRBJ2-3, with a possible D match to TRBD2 (6 bases). The germline V gene encodes CDR1 SGHTA and CDR2 FQGTGA. This CDR3 spans 13 amino acids. V shed 6 bases and J shed 3 bases, with 10 bases lying between them.

The chain employs TRBV20-1 and TRBJ2-7, with a tentative D call TRBD2 (6 bases). Looked up from germline, CDR1 is DFQATT and CDR2 is SNEGSKA (reference sequence). The CDR3 extends over 13 amino acids. Trimming left V 3 bases short and J 7 bases short, with 16 bases between. This chain's CDR3 is CSARNSGAGEQYF. As DNA, the CDR3 is TGCAGTGCTAGGAATTCGGGTGCGGGAGAGCAGTACTTC.

This clonotype showed up just a few times. The rearrangement uses TRBV6-6 and TRBJ1-2; TRBD1 agrees at 7 bases. CDR1 and CDR2 from the germline V gene are MNHNY and SVGAGI (reference sequence). V gave up 4 bases and J gave up 4 bases; unmatched junction bases: 6. The CDR3 runs to 14 residues. As DNA, the CDR3 is TGTGCCAGCAGTTCAGGGACAGCTACCTATGGCTACACCTTC. Translated, it gives CASSSGTATYGYTF.

V usage is TRBV11-2 and J usage is TRBJ2-4; D may be TRBD2 (7 bases). The CDR3 extends over 14 amino acids. Germline CDR1 is SGHAT and CDR2 is FQNNGV. V lost 6 bases, J lost 7 bases, and 16 bases lay in between. CDR3 coding DNA: TGTGCCAGCAGTCAACAACAGGGAGGGAACATTCAGTACTTC. Encoded protein: CASSQQQGGNIQYF. Looking up the rest from reference TRBV11-2 and TRBJ2-4 gives the full variable domain: EAGVAQSPRYKIIEKRQSVAFWCNPISGHATLYWYQQILGQGPKLLIQFQNNGVVDDSQLPKDRFSAERLKGVDSTLKIQPAKLEDSAVYLCASSQQQGGNIQYFGAGTRLSVL.

This chain uses TRBV28 with TRBJ2-7, with 8 positions matching TRBD2. The V gene end was trimmed by 4 bases and the J gene end by 3 bases; junction bases not matched to a gene: 8. The length of the CDR3 is 15 residues. CDR1 and CDR2 from the germline V gene are MDHEN and SYDVKM. The CDR3: CASSSVAGTDYEQYF. The DNA for the CDR3 is TGTGCCAGCAGTTCAGTAGCGGGGACCGACTACGAGCAGTACTTC. The complete variable domain, with remaining parts taken from reference TRBV28 and TRBJ2-7, reads DVKVTQSSRYLVKRTGEKVFLECVQDMDHENMFWYRQDPGLGLRLIYFSYDVKMKEKGDIPEGYSVSREKKERFSLILESASTNQTSMYLCASSSVAGTDYEQYFGPGTRLTVT.

This rearrangement joins TRBV7-2 to TRBJ1-5; D perhaps matches TRBD1 (6 bases). Germline CDR1 reads SGHTA; CDR2 reads FQGNSA. V was pared by 4 bases and J by 14 bases, with 15 bases between. There are 12 residues in the CDR3. The CDR3 nucleotides are TGTGCCAGCAGCTCCCCGGGGGCAGCCGAGCATTTT. It encodes CASSSPGAAEHF.

This chain uses TRBV4-3 with TRBJ1-2; D is uncertain. CDR1 is LGHNA and CDR2 is YSLEER in the germline V gene. Trimming shortened V by 1 base and J by 3 bases, and 6 bases separated the two germline ends. The length of the CDR3 is 13 residues. In DNA, the CDR3 is TGCGCCAGCAGCCAAGCCCGGTACTATGGCTACACCTTC. This gives the protein CASSQARYYGYTF.

This chain connects TRBV24-1 to TRBJ2-1, with D possibly TRBD1 on 6 matching bases. The DNA end is a closer match to TRBJ2-7, so the J assignment may be wrong. Looked up from germline, CDR1 is KGHDR and CDR2 is SFDVKD. The CDR3 extends over 15 amino acids. The CDR3 nucleotides are TGTGCCACCAGAGTTACAGGGAAGGCACACAATGAGCAGTACTTC. It translates to CATRVTGKAHNEQYF.

The chain carries TRBV5-1 and TRBJ1-6; 7 bases align to TRBD1. Germline lookup yields CDR1 SGHRS and CDR2 YFSETQ. The V and J ends lost 1 base and 4 bases, in that order; junction bases with no gene match: 5. This CDR3 is 16 amino acids long. The CDR3 nucleotides are TGCGCCAGCAGCTTGCCGGGACAGTCATATAATTCACCCCTCCACTTT. Protein: CASSLPGQSYNSPLHF.

This clonotype was found a few times. The J gene is TRBJ2-5, the V gene TRBV2; 15 nucleotides align to TRBD2. Germline trimming cut 6 bases from V and 4 bases from J; bases unmatched to any gene: 6. Germline CDR1 reads SNHLY; CDR2 reads FYNNEI. CDR3 length equals 16 residues. The CDR3 nucleotides read TGTGCCAGCAGCGTCGGACTAGCGGGGGGGCGAGAGACCCAGTACTTC. This sequence encodes CASSVGLAGGRETQYF. The full variable domain, with the rest looked up from reference TRBV2 and TRBJ2-5, is EPEVTQTPSHQVTQMGQEVILRCVPISNHLYFYWYRQILGQKVEFLVSFYNNEISEKSEIFDDQFSVERPDGSNFTLKIRSTKLEDSAMYFCASSVGLAGGRETQYFGPGTRLLVL.

The chain links TRBV6-4 to TRBJ1-5; 7 bases align to TRBD1. V shed 6 bases, J shed 0 bases, and the junction held 17 bases outside the gene matches. Germline V gene data show CDR1 as MRHNA and CDR2 as SNTAGT. This CDR3 is built from 19 residues. CDR3 in amino acids: CASSHPPGQPKHSNQPQHF. CDR3 bases: TGTGCCAGCAGCCATCCTCCGGGACAGCCAAAACATAGCAATCAGCCCCAGCATTTT.

V and J are TRBV20-1 and TRBJ2-7; TRBD1 matches 9 bases. Germline V gives CDR1 DFQATT, CDR2 SNEGSKA (reference sequence). This CDR3 region has 16 residues. The V and J ends lost 2 bases and 3 bases, in that order; junction bases with no gene match: 11. Here the CDR3 DNA reads TGCAGTGCTAGACCTCCGGTGGGACAGGGTTTCTACGAGCAGTACTTC. Translation gives CSARPPVGQGFYEQYF.